This T cell receptor (beta chain) was observed in a study of yellow fever vaccine responses in identical twins. This clonotype was seen once. What it binds is not known. In TCRdb, the RT-PCR reads were re-called with MiXCR into one record per CDR3 protein. This sample has about 2,500 distinct CDR3 sequences, with about nine tenths found just once. Germline CDR1 is SGHRS and CDR2 is YFSETQ. The CDR3 runs 15 residues. The V gene lost 4 bases and the J gene lost 1 base, with 13 bases spanning the gap. Findings of the study overall: The authors reported partly convergent, partly personalized vaccine responses in identical twins.

This clonotype was sampled from a female donor who received the yellow fever vaccine. The material was T cells from blood (PBMCs), unsorted or a sorted subset (not recorded which), obtained before or after yellow fever vaccination (not recorded which). This rearrangement joins TRBV5-1 to TRBJ2-3; D might be TRBD1 (6 bases). The CDR3 DNA sequence: TGCGCCAGCAGCGACCCAGGGGTTGGCACAGATACGCAGTATTTT. This translates into CASSDPGVGTDTQYF.